These 3 T cell receptor beta chains originate from one sample sequenced in a study of breast tumors, draining lymph nodes, adjacent tissues. In TCRdb, the multiplex PCR reads were re-called with MiXCR into one record per CDR3 protein. The sample lists under 30,000 distinct CDR3 sequences, less than 25% seen once, with about 13% in the top ten. The sample taken for sequencing was breast tumor tissue. The receptors were sampled from a female donor with breast cancer. Some clones in this sample may be carry-over from other donors' samples.

This clonotype has more than one count but fewer than ten. The chain is built from TRBV28 and TRBJ2-5; no firm D call. V lost 1 base and J 3 bases, leaving 6 bases between the germline ends. This CDR3 region has 13 residues. CDR1 and CDR2 from the germline V gene are MDHEN and SYDVKM. DNA for the CDR3: TGTGCCAGCAGTTTATATAGTAAAGAGACCCAGTACTTC. Its protein product is CASSLYSKETQYF.

This clonotype was observed many times. The rearrangement joins TRBV2 to TRBJ2-5; D call uncertain. The CDR3 is 10 residues long. Trimming pared 4 bases from V and 4 bases from J, leaving 1 base between. Per the germline V gene, CDR1 is SNHLY and CDR2 is FYNNEI. CDR3 nucleotides: TGTGCCAGCAGTGTAGAGACCCAGTACTTC. Protein sequence: CASSVETQYF.

At least ten counts were recorded for this clonotype. The gene calls are TRBV6-5 and TRBJ2-1; D possibly corresponds to TRBD2 (6 bases). The CDR3 totals 16 residues. V lost 2 bases and J 7 bases, leaving 18 bases between the germline ends. Germline CDR1 MNHEY, CDR2 SVGAGI. CDR3 DNA sequence: TGTGCCAGCAGTTACCGGACGGGAGTGTCTAGGAATGAGCAGTTCTTC. Its protein product is CASSYRTGVSRNEQFF.